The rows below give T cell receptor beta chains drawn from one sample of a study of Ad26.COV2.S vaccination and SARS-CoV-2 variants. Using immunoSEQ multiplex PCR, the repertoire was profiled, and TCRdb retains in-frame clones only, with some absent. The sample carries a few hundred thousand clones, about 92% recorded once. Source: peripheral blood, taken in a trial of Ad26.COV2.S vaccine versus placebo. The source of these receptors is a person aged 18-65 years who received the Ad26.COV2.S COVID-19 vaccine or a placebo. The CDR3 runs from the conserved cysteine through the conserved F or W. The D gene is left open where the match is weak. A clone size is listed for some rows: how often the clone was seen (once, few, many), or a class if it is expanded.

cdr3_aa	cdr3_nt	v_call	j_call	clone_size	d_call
CASRAGLGVYEQYF	TGCGCCAGCAGAGCGGGACTAGGAGTCTACGAGCAGTACTTC	TRBV10-2	TRBJ2-7	.	TRBD2
CASSPRGRGHGNTIYF	TGTGCCAGCAGTCCCCGGGGCAGGGGGCATGGAAACACCATATATTTT	TRBV28	TRBJ1-3	.	TRBD1
CASLSRGQETQYF	TGTGCCAGCCTCTCCCGGGGGCAAGAGACCCAGTACTTC	TRBV18	TRBJ2-5	.	.
CASSPVDRLVYGYTF	TGTGCCAGCTCACCGGTGGACAGGTTGGTCTATGGCTACACCTTC	TRBV18	TRBJ1-2	.	TRBD1
CASSQGLGETQYF	TGTGCCAGCAGCCAGGGGCTCGGAGAGACCCAGTACTTC	TRBV9	TRBJ2-5	.	.
CASRPSRAEAFF	TGTGCCAGCAGGCCAAGTCGGGCTGAAGCTTTCTTT	TRBV12-3/TRBV12-4	TRBJ1-1	.	.
CASGLGGSSAGELFF	TGTGCCAGCGGTTTAGGAGGAAGTTCCGCCGGGGAGCTGTTTTTT	TRBV28	TRBJ2-2	.	.
CASSVLGPSQPQHF	TGTGCCAGCAGTGTGCTGGGGCCGAGTCAGCCCCAGCATTTT	TRBV2	TRBJ1-5	.	.
CASSLVYGGSTEAFF	TGCGCCAGCAGCTTGGTGTATGGAGGTAGCACTGAAGCTTTCTTT	TRBV5-1	TRBJ1-1	.	.
CATSREEDTDTQYF	TGTGCCACCAGCAGAGAAGAGGACACAGATACGCAGTATTTT	TRBV15	TRBJ2-3	.	.
CASSQEGLYNEQFF	TGCGCCAGCAGCCAAGAGGGACTATACAATGAGCAGTTCTTC	TRBV4-1	TRBJ2-1	.	TRBD2
CASSPRGDTQYF	TGTGCCAGCAGTCCCCGGGGGGATACGCAGTATTTT	TRBV27	TRBJ2-3	.	.
CASSLSGRVETQYF	TGTGCCAGCAGTTTAAGCGGGAGGGTAGAGACCCAGTACTTC	TRBV28	TRBJ2-5	.	TRBD2
CSVRSAERDPPDTQYF	TGCAGCGTTAGGTCGGCAGAGCGGGATCCGCCAGATACGCAGTATTTT	TRBV29-1	TRBJ2-3	.	TRBD2
CASSLDRGGTEAFF	TGCGCCAGCAGCCTGGACAGGGGAGGAACTGAAGCTTTCTTT	TRBV4-1	TRBJ1-1	.	TRBD1
CASSEHGGEKLFF	TGTGCCAGCAGCGAGCATGGGGGGGAAAAACTGTTTTTT	TRBV9	TRBJ1-4	.	.
CASSQGLTQETQYF	TGCGCCAGCAGCCAGGGACTCACACAAGAGACCCAGTACTTC	TRBV5-1	TRBJ2-5	.	.
CASSLTGTSNQPQHF	TGTGCCAGCAGTTTAACAGGGACTAGCAATCAGCCCCAGCATTTT	TRBV28	TRBJ1-5	.	.
CASSSASGSGADTQYF	TGCGCCAGCAGCTCCGCTAGCGGGAGTGGGGCAGATACGCAGTATTTT	TRBV5-1	TRBJ2-3	.	TRBD2
CASSLSDYYNEQFF	TGTGCCAGCAGCTTGTCTGACTACTACAATGAGCAGTTCTTC	TRBV7-2	TRBJ2-1	once	.
CASSYGTDYEQYF	TGTGCCAGCAGTTATGGGACAGATTACGAGCAGTACTTC	TRBV5-5	TRBJ2-7	.	TRBD1
CASSAIQGASGANVLTF	TGTGCCAGCTCAGCCATACAGGGCGCCTCTGGGGCCAACGTCCTGACTTTC	TRBV18	TRBJ2-6	.	.
CASSFIPSGAYEQYF	TGTGCCAGCAGTTTTATCCCTAGCGGGGCCTACGAGCAGTACTTC	TRBV28	TRBJ2-7	.	TRBD2
CASSRLQIGTSGRKSYNEQFF	TGTGCCAGCAGCAGACTCCAAATAGGGACTAGCGGGAGGAAATCCTACAATGAGCAGTTCTTC	TRBV7-9	TRBJ2-1	.	TRBD2
CASIRGTGELFF	TGTGCCAGCATTCGGGGGACCGGGGAGCTGTTTTTT	TRBV6-6	TRBJ2-2	.	.
CASSLVPAGGRDTQYF	TGTGCCAGCAGCTTAGTCCCAGCGGGAGGGCGAGATACGCAGTATTTT	TRBV7-2	TRBJ2-3	.	TRBD2
CSVEGVGRTGAYEQFF	TGCAGCGTTGAAGGCGTCGGCCGGACAGGGGCGTATGAGCAGTTCTTC	TRBV29-1	TRBJ2-1	.	TRBD1
CSASSGSTGELFF	TGCAGTGCTAGTAGCGGGAGTACCGGGGAGCTGTTTTTT	TRBV20-1	TRBJ2-2	once	TRBD2
CASSLEPGLAGAGELFF	TGTGCCAGCAGCTTGGAACCGGGACTAGCGGGTGCCGGGGAGCTGTTTTTT	TRBV5-4	TRBJ2-2	.	TRBD2
CASSLGLLYEQYF	TGTGCCAGCAGTTTAGGTCTCTTATACGAGCAGTACTTC	TRBV12-3/TRBV12-4	TRBJ2-7	.	.
CASSESPANQPQHF	TGTGCCAGCAGTGAGTCCCCAGCCAATCAGCCCCAGCATTTT	TRBV6-1	TRBJ1-5	few	.
CASSDSGAGGPFEQFF	TGTGCCAGCAGTGACTCGGGTGCGGGAGGGCCTTTTGAGCAGTTCTTC	TRBV6-4	TRBJ2-1	once	TRBD2
CASSQSTNSNQPQHF	TGTGCCAGCAGCCAATCGACAAATAGCAATCAGCCCCAGCATTTT	TRBV4-2	TRBJ1-5	.	.
CASSMRGRVPYEQYF	TGTGCCAGCAGCATGAGGGGGAGGGTCCCCTACGAGCAGTACTTC	TRBV3-1/TRBV3-2	TRBJ2-7	.	.
CASSQAGGAKNIQYF	TGTGCCAGCAGCCAAGCTGGGGGAGCCAAAAACATTCAGTACTTC	TRBV4-2	TRBJ2-4	.	.
CAWRGKGSQYF	TGTGCCTGGAGGGGTAAGGGTTCGCAGTATTTT	TRBV30	TRBJ2-3	.	.
CASSIGQDYTGELFF	TGTGCCAGTAGTATTGGGCAGGACTACACCGGGGAGCTGTTTTTT	TRBV19	TRBJ2-2	few	.
CASSSRTNNYGYTF	TGTGCCAGCAGCTCCAGGACAAATAACTATGGCTACACCTTC	TRBV7-9	TRBJ1-2	.	.
CASSFLPDRSTDTQYF	TGTGCCAGCAGTTTTTTACCGGACAGAAGCACAGATACGCAGTATTTT	TRBV28	TRBJ2-3	.	.
CANALARPPRREQYF	TGTGCCAACGCCCTAGCGAGGCCCCCAAGGCGCGAGCAGTACTTC	TRBV4-2	TRBJ2-7	.	.
CASSLDDGEGGELFF	TGTGCCAGCAGCTTAGACGACGGAGAGGGCGGGGAGCTGTTTTTT	TRBV11-2	TRBJ2-2	.	.
CASSPTEGAGGPSYEQYF	TGTGCCAGCAGTCCGACCGAGGGAGCGGGAGGGCCGTCCTACGAGCAGTACTTC	TRBV28	TRBJ2-7	.	TRBD2
CASRTEHNSPLHF	TGTGCCAGCAGGACGGAACATAATTCACCCCTCCACTTT	TRBV12-3/TRBV12-4	TRBJ1-6	.	.
CASSLGRDSVTYEQYF	TGTGCCAGCAGCTTAGGCCGGGACAGCGTCACCTACGAGCAGTACTTC	TRBV7-2	TRBJ2-7	.	TRBD1
CASSLTNGQGLTEAFF	TGTGCCAGCAGTCTAACCAACGGACAGGGGCTCACTGAAGCTTTCTTT	TRBV28	TRBJ1-1	once	TRBD1
CATSDSGTATYEQYF	TGTGCCACCAGTGATTCCGGGACAGCGACCTACGAGCAGTACTTC	TRBV24-1	TRBJ2-7	once	TRBD1
CASSPGLVAGEYNEQFF	TGTGCCAGCAGCCCCGGCCTAGTGGCGGGAGAGTACAATGAGCAGTTCTTC	TRBV5-8	TRBJ2-1	.	TRBD2
CAISPGLADEQFF	TGTGCCATCAGTCCGGGACTAGCGGATGAGCAGTTCTTC	TRBV10-3	TRBJ2-1	.	TRBD2
CASSLLAVGTQYF	TGTGCCAGCAGTTTACTCGCTGTTGGGACCCAGTACTTC	TRBV27	TRBJ2-5	.	.
CASSARRSTEAFF	TGTGCCAGCAGCGCCCGCCGTAGTACCGAAGCTTTCTTT	TRBV3-1/TRBV3-2	TRBJ1-1	.	.
CASRLLAGGGYEQFF	TGTGCCAGCAGATTACTAGCGGGAGGGGGCTATGAGCAGTTCTTC	TRBV10-3	TRBJ2-1	.	TRBD2
CASSIGLAGSRRQYF	TGTGCCAGTAGTATAGGTCTAGCGGGGTCTCGACGGCAGTACTTC	TRBV19	TRBJ2-7	.	TRBD2
CASSLDWRAHNEQFF	TGTGCCAGCAGCTTAGATTGGCGGGCACACAATGAGCAGTTCTTC	TRBV7-2	TRBJ2-1	.	.
CASSGAGSVNEQYF	TGTGCCAGCAGCGGGGCAGGGTCAGTCAACGAGCAGTACTTC	TRBV5-4	TRBJ2-7	.	.
CASSLSQWSYEQYF	TGCGCCAGCAGCTTGTCTCAGTGGAGCTACGAGCAGTACTTC	TRBV5-1	TRBJ2-7	.	.